This T cell receptor (beta chain) was captured by sequencing in a study of CD8 T cells in ankylosing spondylitis. Notes on the study in general: Certain motif variants had earlier appeared in reactive arthritis synovial fluid and blood.

Details on this clonotype: What it binds is unknown.

TCRdb independently ran MiXCR on the 5' RACE reads; one entry per CDR3 protein. The table has approximately 25,000 distinct CDR3 sequences, roughly a sixth seen once. Material: blood. The TCR sequence derives from a male donor with ankylosing spondylitis or in good health (not recorded which).

The CDR3 sequence: CASSQGPNTGELFF. The CDR3 DNA reads TGCGCCAGCAGCCAAGGGCCTAACACCGGGGAGCTGTTTTTT. The J gene is TRBJ2-2, the V gene TRBV4-3; D is unclear. This CDR3 comprises 14 residues. Trimming removed 1 base at V and 2 bases at J, with 5 bases between. Germline CDR1 reads LGHNA; CDR2 reads YSLEER.